Listed below are T cell receptor beta chains from one sample, sequenced in a study of CD8 T cells in Susac syndrome. TCRdb fed the immunoSEQ multiplex PCR reads into MiXCR, producing one record per CDR3 protein. The sample lists approximately 190,000 distinct CDR3 sequences; 80% to 95% were seen once. Input material: CD4+ T cells from PBMCs. These receptors were obtained from a human donor in good health. CDR3s include the opening cysteine and the closing phenylalanine or tryptophan. A D gene is named only where the DNA matches it firmly. For some rows the clone size is stated as once, few or many, or as a class when expanded; others skip it.

d_call j_call clone_size cdr3_length v_call cdr3_nt cdr3_aa
. TRBJ2-3 . 12 TRBV25-1 TGTGCCAGCAGTGAAGCGTCAGATACGCAGTATTTT CASSEASDTQYF
. TRBJ2-5 . 12 TRBV5-1 TGCGCCAGCCGCAAGGTCCAAGAGACCCAGTACTTC CASRKVQETQYF
. TRBJ1-5 once 15 TRBV4-1 TGCGCCAGCAGCCAAGATCAGCCAGATTATCAGCCCCAGCATTTT CASSQDQPDYQPQHF
. TRBJ2-6 . 16 TRBV7-2 TGTGCCAGCAGCGGGGGAGGTCCCTCTGGGGCCAACGTCCTGACTTTC CASSGGGPSGANVLTF
TRBD1 TRBJ2-3 . 15 TRBV3-1 TGTGCCAGCAGCCAAGGGGACAGGGGGCGGGATACGCAGTATTTT CASSQGDRGRDTQYF
. TRBJ2-1 . 11 TRBV29-1 TGCAGCGCCGTTGACTACAATGAGCAGTTCTTC CSAVDYNEQFF
. TRBJ1-1 . 12 TRBV12-3/TRBV12-4 TGTGCCAGCAGTACCTTCGGGACTGAAGCTTTCTTT CASSTFGTEAFF
. TRBJ1-1 once 15 TRBV4-2 TGTGCCAGCAGCCAACGAATATCTACGAACACTGAAGCTTTCTTT CASSQRISTNTEAFF
. TRBJ1-6 . 15 TRBV3-1 TGTGCCAGCACCCACTCGGACAAGGGCTATTCACCCCTCCACTTT CASTHSDKGYSPLHF
TRBD2 TRBJ2-1 . 15 TRBV27 TGTGCCAGCCGAGACCCAGGGCGGGGGAACAATGAGCAGTTCTTC CASRDPGRGNNEQFF
TRBD2 TRBJ2-3 once 13 TRBV20-1 TGCAGTGCTACTAGCGGGGGGGGAGATACGCAGTATTTT CSATSGGGDTQYF
TRBD1 TRBJ2-3 . 14 TRBV5-1 TGCGCCAGCAGGGCCGGGACAGGCACAGATACGCAGTATTTT CASRAGTGTDTQYF
TRBD1 TRBJ2-1 . 17 TRBV14 TGTGCCAGCAGCCCACACCGATCCGGGACAGGGGTGAATGAGCAGTTCTTC CASSPHRSGTGVNEQFF
TRBD1 TRBJ2-2 . 13 TRBV4-2 TGTGCCAGCAGTCAGGGGGATGTCGGGGAGCTGTTTTTT CASSQGDVGELFF
TRBD1 TRBJ2-7 . 15 TRBV19 TGTGCCAGTAGGGGACAGGGCAAGAGCTCCTACGAGCAGTACTTC CASRGQGKSSYEQYF
. TRBJ2-2 once 12 TRBV29-1 TGCAGCGCCCCGACTCCTTCGGGGGAGCTGTTTTTT CSAPTPSGELFF